Shown below are 21 T cell receptor beta chains from a single sample sequenced in a study of T cells in Graves' hyperthyroidism and ophthalmopathy. Researchers amplified the TCR beta CDR3 regions from RNA transcripts. An initial round of RT-PCR targeting the TCR CDR3 relied on the HTBI primer set. One entry per CDR3 protein results from TCRdb running MiXCR on the multiplex PCR reads. The sample includes roughly 380,000 distinct CDR3 sequences, 15% to 20% of them seen just once. Sequences were obtained from blood. The receptors here all came from a woman in her thirties or forties with Graves' ophthalmopathy.

This clonotype was seen a few times. This rearrangement joins TRBV12-3 or TRBV12-4 to TRBJ2-5; D might be TRBD1 (5 bases). This CDR3 region has 13 residues. The ends were cut back, 4 bases at V and 7 bases at J, with 13 bases in the middle. CDR3 DNA: TGTGCCAGCAGTTCAAGGACACCAAGGACCCAGTACTTC. Protein product: CASSSRTPRTQYF.

This chain connects TRBV6-1 to TRBJ1-1; D gene ambiguous. Germline V lookup: CDR1 MNHNS, CDR2 SASEGT. V lost 7 bases and J 0 bases, leaving 12 bases between the germline ends. This CDR3 comprises 14 residues. The CDR3 DNA reads as TGTGCCAGCACTACGGGGAGAATGAACACTGAAGCTTTCTTT. This encodes CASTTGRMNTEAFF.

This clonotype appeared many times. This chain links TRBV24-1 with TRBJ2-2, with 8 bases fitting TRBD2. Trimming removed 0 bases from V and 7 bases from J; junction bases left unmatched: 3. Looked up from germline, CDR1 is KGHDR and CDR2 is SFDVKD. This CDR3 contains 15 residues. The CDR3 DNA sequence: TGTGCCACCAGTGATTTGTCGGGAGGGCGCGGGGAGCTGTTTTTT. This gives the protein CATSDLSGGRGELFF.

This clonotype was counted ten times or more. A single base separates this from a much larger clone, so it may be a read error. The J gene is TRBJ1-1, the V gene TRBV6-1; TRBD1 matches at 10 bases. Germline V gene sequence: CDR1 MNHNS, CDR2 SASEGT. With V trimmed by 8 bases and J by 4 bases, 4 bases remained unmatched. This CDR3 spans 13 amino acids. CDR3 DNA: TGTGCCAGCGGCCGGACAGGGGGCACTGAAGCTTTCTTT. This translates into CASGRTGGTEAFF.

This clonotype was observed at least ten times. The chain is built from TRBV6-2 or TRBV6-3 and TRBJ2-7; D uncertain. The CDR3 has 11 amino acids. The V end lost 3 bases, the J end lost 7 bases, and 7 bases lay between the germline ends. Germline lookup yields CDR1 MNHEY and CDR2 SVGEGT. CDR3 sequence: CASSYGQEQYF. CDR3 sequence (DNA): TGTGCCAGCAGTTATGGGCAGGAGCAGTACTTC.

This clonotype turned up a few times. V is TRBV12-3 or TRBV12-4 and J is TRBJ1-2, with D possibly matching TRBD1 (6 bases). This CDR3 has 14 amino acids. V was shortened by 2 bases and J by 3 bases, with 10 bases between the two germline ends. In nucleotides, the CDR3 is TGTGCCAGCAGTTTAAACAGGGCGGACTATGGCTACACCTTC. Translating it yields CASSLNRADYGYTF.

This clonotype was recorded many times. This rearrangement joins TRBV28 to TRBJ2-7; TRBD2 agrees at 7 bases. CDR3 size: 16 residues. Germline V gene lookup returns CDR1 MDHEN and CDR2 SYDVKM. V was clipped by 5 bases and J by 3 bases; unmatched bases: 13. The CDR3, as DNA: TGTGCCAGCAGTATTGGGGGAGCGGGACCCAACTACGAGCAGTACTTC. It specifies CASSIGGAGPNYEQYF.

This clonotype showed up many times. This chain connects TRBV7-9 to TRBJ1-2, with 9 nucleotides matching TRBD1. CDR1 and CDR2 (germline): SEHNR, FQNEAQ (reference sequence). J gave up 4 bases and V 3 bases, and 6 bases lay outside the gene matches. This CDR3 region has 15 residues. This CDR3 is CASSFPGQGTYGYTF. The DNA for the CDR3 is TGTGCCAGCAGCTTTCCGGGACAGGGTACCTATGGCTACACCTTC.

At least ten counts were recorded for this clonotype. A read error is possible here, since a much larger clone lies one base away. The chain employs TRBV2 and TRBJ2-5; D not resolved. From germline, CDR1 is SNHLY and CDR2 FYNNEI. The CDR3 has 10 amino acids. V lost 6 bases and J 4 bases, leaving 3 bases between the germline ends. CDR3 loop: CASRVETQYF. The CDR3 nucleotides read TGTGCCAGCAGGGTAGAGACCCAGTACTTC.

In this sample, this clonotype turned up a few times. A read error may produce the germline difference seen at one junction end. The V and J genes are TRBV10-1 and TRBJ1-1, with unresolved D. The CDR3 covers 13 residues. In germline, CDR1 is WNHNN, CDR2 SYGVQD (reference sequence). In DNA, the CDR3 is TGCGCCAGCAGTGAGTCGGGAGATACTGAAGCTCTCTTT. Translating it yields CASSESGDTEALF.

This clonotype was seen at least ten times. The chain uses TRBV24-1 and TRBJ1-5; 7 bases line up with TRBD1. V shed 2 bases, J shed 13 bases, and the junction held 7 bases outside the gene matches. CDR1 is KGHDR and CDR2 is SFDVKD in the germline V gene. CDR3 size: 13 residues. The CDR3 loop is CATSDSTGWSQHF. The CDR3 DNA sequence: TGTGCCACCAGTGATTCGACAGGGTGGTCTCAGCATTTT.

V usage is TRBV6-1 and J usage is TRBJ2-7, with TRBD1 matching over 7 bases. From germline, CDR1 is MNHNS and CDR2 SASEGT. V trimming: 5 bases; J trimming: 0 bases; junction bases outside the gene matches: 4. CDR3 length: 14 amino acids. CDR3 DNA sequence: TGTGCCAGCAGTAATTGGGACAGCTCCTACGAGCAGTACTTC. Translated, it gives CASSNWDSSYEQYF.

This clonotype was seen at least ten times. The chain joins TRBV9 to TRBJ2-5; 8 bases align to TRBD1. Germline values: CDR1 SGDLS, CDR2 YYNGEE. J lost 3 bases, V lost 2 bases, and 6 bases had no gene match. The length of the CDR3 is 15 residues. Here the CDR3 DNA reads TGTGCCAGCAGCGTTGGGGGACAGGCAAAAGAGACCCAGTACTTC. It is translated as CASSVGGQAKETQYF.

This clonotype was detected many times. The chain combines TRBV11-2 with TRBJ2-7, with TRBD2 matching over 10 bases. Unmatched junction bases numbered 10, after V lost 5 bases and J lost 3 bases. Germline loops: CDR1 SGHAT, CDR2 FQNNGV. CDR3 length equals 16 residues. Here the CDR3 reads CASSPLASGSNYEQYF. The CDR3 coding sequence is TGTGCCAGCAGCCCCCTGGCTAGCGGGAGTAACTACGAGCAGTACTTC.

This clonotype was counted only a few times. The rearrangement uses TRBV10-3 and TRBJ2-2, with D possibly matching TRBD1 (5 bases). V was cut by 11 bases and J by 6 bases, with 22 bases left in between. Germline CDR1 reads ENHRY; CDR2 reads SYGVKD. This CDR3 region has 15 residues. CDR3 sequence reads: CASKLGAGYPGELFF. The CDR3 DNA reads TGTGCCTCAAAATTAGGGGCAGGGTACCCCGGGGAGCTGTTTTTT.

The sample holds a few counts of this clonotype. A clone one base away is much larger, so this may be a read error. This is likely a read error, given that the CDR3 carries no conserved phenylalanine or tryptophan at its end. The V gene is TRBV12-3 or TRBV12-4, the J gene TRBJ2-2, with TRBD2 matching 11 bases. Trimming took 2 bases from V and 6 from J; bases not matched to a gene: 2. The CDR3 extends over 15 amino acids. CDR3 sequence (DNA): TGTGCCAGCAGTTTACTAGCGGGAGGTCCCGGGGAGCTGTTTTGT. Protein product: CASSLLAGGPGELFC.

The chain links TRBV12-3 or TRBV12-4 to TRBJ2-7; 9 bases map to TRBD2. The junction had 9 bases not matched to a gene; V was cut back by 6 bases and J by 0 bases. The CDR3 contains 16 residues. The CDR3 DNA reads TGTGCCAGCAGCACCCGCGGGAGGGCCACCTCCTACGAGCAGTACTTC. This sequence encodes CASSTRGRATSYEQYF.

This clonotype was observed many times. CDR3: CASSLNDDHYEQYF. The CDR3 nucleotides are TGTGCCAGCAGCCTTAACGATGACCACTACGAGCAGTACTTC. J is TRBJ2-7 and V is TRBV7-9, with D unclear. The V and J ends lost 5 bases and 3 bases respectively, with 14 bases between them. The germline V gene encodes CDR1 SEHNR and CDR2 FQNEAQ (reference sequence). The CDR3 is 14 amino acids.

The table lists this clonotype with many counts. A single base separates this from a much larger clone, so it may be a read error. Because the CDR3's place on the DNA is in doubt, the DNA is left out and the CDR3 is given as listed by TCRdb. This chain connects TRBV28 to TRBJ1-2; TRBD1 was called by the table and not checked on the DNA. The germline gives CDR1 MDHEN, CDR2 SYDVKM. Counting both end residues, the CDR3 totals 15 amino acids. The CDR3 loop is CASSSSDREIYGYTF.

This clonotype occurred many times. The chain has TRBV27 and TRBJ2-7; D perhaps matches TRBD1 (5 bases). The V and J ends lost 5 bases and 3 bases respectively, with 8 bases between them. The CDR3 is 12 amino acids. The V gene's germline CDR1 is MNHEY and CDR2 SMNVEV (reference sequence). Here the CDR3 DNA reads TGTGCCAGCAGTGTGACAGTCTACGAGCAGTACTTC. It encodes CASSVTVYEQYF.

This clonotype was detected many times. The chain has TRBV7-2 and TRBJ2-7; weak D call: TRBD1 (5 bases). Trimming stripped 5 bases from V and 3 bases from J, with 14 bases between. The CDR3 has 14 amino acids. Germline V lookup: CDR1 SGHTA, CDR2 FQGNSA. The CDR3 loop reads CASSGHIGYYEQYF. The CDR3 DNA reads TGTGCCAGCAGCGGACACATCGGATACTACGAGCAGTACTTC.